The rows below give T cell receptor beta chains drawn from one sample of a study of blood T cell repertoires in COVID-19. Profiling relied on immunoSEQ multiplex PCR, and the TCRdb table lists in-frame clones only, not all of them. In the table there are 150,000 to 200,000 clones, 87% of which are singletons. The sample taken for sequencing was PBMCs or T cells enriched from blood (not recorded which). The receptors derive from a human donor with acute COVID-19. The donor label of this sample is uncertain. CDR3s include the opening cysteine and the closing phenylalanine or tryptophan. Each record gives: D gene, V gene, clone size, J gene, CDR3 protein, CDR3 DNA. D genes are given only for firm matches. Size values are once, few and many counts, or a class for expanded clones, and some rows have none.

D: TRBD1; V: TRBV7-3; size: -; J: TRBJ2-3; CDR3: CASSPKPGQYTDTQYF; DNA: TGTGCCAGCAGCCCTAAGCCGGGACAGTACACAGATACGCAGTATTTT
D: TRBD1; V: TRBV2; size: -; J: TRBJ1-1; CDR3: CARGQGAEAFF; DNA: TGTGCCAGGGGACAGGGGGCTGAAGCTTTCTTT
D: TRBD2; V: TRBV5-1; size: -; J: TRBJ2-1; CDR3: CASSLPSSGGLNEQFF; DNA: TGCGCCAGCAGCCTCCCCTCTAGCGGGGGCCTCAATGAGCAGTTCTTC
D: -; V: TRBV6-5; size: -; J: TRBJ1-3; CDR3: CASSQTGSSNTIYF; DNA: TGTGCCAGCAGTCAGACGGGGAGTTCCAACACCATATATTTT
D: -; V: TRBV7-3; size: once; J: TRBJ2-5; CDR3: CASSPSAVHGTQYF; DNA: TGTGCCAGCAGCCCGAGTGCGGTCCATGGGACCCAGTACTTC
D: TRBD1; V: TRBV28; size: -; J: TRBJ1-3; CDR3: CASSFSFRTGRGNTIYF; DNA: TGTGCCAGCAGTTTTTCCTTCAGGACAGGGCGAGGAAACACCATATATTTT
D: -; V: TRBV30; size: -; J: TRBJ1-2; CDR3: CAWSVTVPYGYTF; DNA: TGTGCCTGGAGTGTAACGGTACCCTATGGCTACACCTTC
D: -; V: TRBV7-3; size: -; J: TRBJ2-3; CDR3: CASSSSSTSTDTQYF; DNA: TGTGCCAGCAGCTCCTCTAGCACTAGCACAGATACGCAGTATTTT
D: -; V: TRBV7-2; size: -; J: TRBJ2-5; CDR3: CASSQGLQETQYF; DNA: TGTGCCAGCAGCCAAGGACTGCAAGAGACCCAGTACTTC
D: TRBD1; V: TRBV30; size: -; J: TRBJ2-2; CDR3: CAWRQGPGELFF; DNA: TGTGCCTGGAGACAGGGGCCCGGGGAGCTGTTTTTT
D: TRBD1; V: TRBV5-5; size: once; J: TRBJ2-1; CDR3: CASSLRGTGDWNEQFF; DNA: TGTGCCAGCAGCCTCCGTGGGACAGGGGATTGGAATGAGCAGTTCTTC
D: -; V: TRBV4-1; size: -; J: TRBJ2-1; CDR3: CASSQVKWGEDEQFF; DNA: TGCGCCAGCAGCCAAGTAAAGTGGGGCGAAGATGAGCAGTTCTTC
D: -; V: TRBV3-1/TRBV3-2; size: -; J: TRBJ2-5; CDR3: CASSREETQYF; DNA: TGTGCCAGCAGCCGGGAGGAGACCCAGTACTTC
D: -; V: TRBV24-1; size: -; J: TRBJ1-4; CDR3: CATSAADSLDEKLFF; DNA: TGTGCCACCAGTGCGGCAGACAGTCTGGATGAAAAACTGTTTTTT
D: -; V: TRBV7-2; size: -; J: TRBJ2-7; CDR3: CASSLAPTRAYEQYF; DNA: TGTGCCAGCAGCTTAGCCCCTACCCGAGCTTACGAGCAGTACTTC
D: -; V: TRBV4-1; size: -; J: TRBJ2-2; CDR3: CASSQLKGYTGELFF; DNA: TGCGCCAGCAGCCAACTTAAGGGGTACACCGGGGAGCTGTTTTTT
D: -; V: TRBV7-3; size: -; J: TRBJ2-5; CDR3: CASSLMRPRETQYF; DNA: TGTGCCAGCAGCTTAATGAGGCCTCGGGAGACCCAGTACTTC
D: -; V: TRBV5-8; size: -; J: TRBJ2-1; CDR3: CASSLGVRQARDEQFF; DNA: TGTGCCAGCAGCTTGGGGGTTCGACAAGCACGCGATGAGCAGTTCTTC
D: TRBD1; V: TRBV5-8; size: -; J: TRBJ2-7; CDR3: CASSSGQGVSYEQYF; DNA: TGTGCCAGCAGCTCGGGACAGGGAGTATCCTACGAGCAGTACTTC
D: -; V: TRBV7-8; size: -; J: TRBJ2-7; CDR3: CASSRTESSYEQYF; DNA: TGTGCCAGCAGCAGGACAGAGAGTTCCTACGAGCAGTACTTC
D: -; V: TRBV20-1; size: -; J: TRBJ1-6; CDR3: CSGRGSPLHF; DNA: TGCAGTGGAAGGGGTTCACCCCTCCACTTT
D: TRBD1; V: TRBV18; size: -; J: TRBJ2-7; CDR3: CASSPRTGHDEQYF; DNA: TGTGCCAGCTCACCCCGGACAGGGCACGACGAGCAGTACTTC
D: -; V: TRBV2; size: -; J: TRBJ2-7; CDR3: CATTTRKIYEQYF; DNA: TGTGCCACAACTACTAGGAAAATTTACGAGCAGTACTTC
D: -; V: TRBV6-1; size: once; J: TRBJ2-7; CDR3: CASSENHYRYEQYF; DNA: TGTGCCAGCAGTGAAAATCACTACCGGTACGAGCAGTACTTC
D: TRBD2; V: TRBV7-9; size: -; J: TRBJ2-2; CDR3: CASSPLSGGPTGELFF; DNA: TGTGCCAGCAGCCCCCTTAGCGGGGGCCCCACCGGGGAGCTGTTTTTT
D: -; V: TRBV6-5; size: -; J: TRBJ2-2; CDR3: CASRDSTGELFF; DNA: TGTGCCAGCAGAGACAGCACCGGGGAGCTGTTTTTT
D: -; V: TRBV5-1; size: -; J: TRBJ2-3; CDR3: CASSPTDSQGMGTQYF; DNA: TGCGCCAGCAGCCCGACAGACTCCCAGGGGATGGGTACGCAGTATTTT
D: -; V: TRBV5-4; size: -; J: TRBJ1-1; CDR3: CASSLGRTPNTEAFF; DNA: TGTGCCAGCAGCTTAGGTCGGACACCGAACACTGAAGCTTTCTTT
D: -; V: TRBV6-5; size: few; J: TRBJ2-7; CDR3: CASADSPYEQYF; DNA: TGTGCCAGTGCGGACAGTCCCTACGAGCAGTACTTC
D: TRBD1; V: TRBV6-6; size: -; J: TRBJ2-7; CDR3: CASRDRGDEQYF; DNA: TGTGCCAGCAGAGACAGGGGAGACGAGCAGTACTTC
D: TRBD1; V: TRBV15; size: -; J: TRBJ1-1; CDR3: CATSSYRGPELAEAFF; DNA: TGTGCCACCAGCTCCTACAGGGGACCTGAATTAGCTGAAGCTTTCTTT
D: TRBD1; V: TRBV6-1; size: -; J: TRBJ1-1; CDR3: CASSDPGTGLTEAFF; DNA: TGTGCCAGCAGTGATCCCGGGACAGGGCTCACTGAAGCTTTCTTT
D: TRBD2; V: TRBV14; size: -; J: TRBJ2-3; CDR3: CASSQFGLAGVTDTQYF; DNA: TGTGCCAGCAGCCAGTTCGGACTAGCGGGGGTCACAGATACGCAGTATTTT
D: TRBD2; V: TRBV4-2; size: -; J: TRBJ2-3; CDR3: CASSQDRAGGVTDTQYF; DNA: TGTGCCAGCAGCCAAGATAGAGCGGGGGGGGTCACAGATACGCAGTATTTT
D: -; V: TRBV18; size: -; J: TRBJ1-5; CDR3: CASSLNRDGDQPQHF; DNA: TGTGCCAGCTCACTTAACAGGGATGGAGATCAGCCCCAGCATTTT
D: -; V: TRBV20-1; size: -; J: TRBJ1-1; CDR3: CSASEVGREAFF; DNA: TGCAGTGCTAGTGAGGTGGGGAGGGAAGCTTTCTTT
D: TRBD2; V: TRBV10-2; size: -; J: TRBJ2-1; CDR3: CASTFSGGAGDEQFF; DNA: TGCGCCAGCACCTTCAGCGGGGGGGCCGGGGATGAGCAGTTCTTC
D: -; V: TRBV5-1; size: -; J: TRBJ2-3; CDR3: CASSLDPRGTDTQYF; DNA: TGCGCCAGCAGCTTGGACCCCCGAGGCACAGATACGCAGTATTTT
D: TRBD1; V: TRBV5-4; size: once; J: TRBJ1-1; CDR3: CASSSGLPGGNTEAFF; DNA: TGTGCCAGCAGCTCTGGACTCCCAGGGGGAAACACTGAAGCTTTCTTT
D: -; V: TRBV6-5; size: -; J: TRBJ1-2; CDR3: CASSLTTQVYGYTF; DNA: TGTGCCAGCAGTTTGACGACGCAGGTCTATGGCTACACCTTC
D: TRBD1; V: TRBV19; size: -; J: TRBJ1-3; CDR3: CASDRGEGNTIYF; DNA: TGTGCCAGCGACAGGGGGGAAGGAAACACCATATATTTT
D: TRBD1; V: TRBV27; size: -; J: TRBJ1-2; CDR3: CASSFQGQGGGYTF; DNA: TGTGCCAGCAGTTTTCAAGGACAGGGTGGGGGCTACACCTTC
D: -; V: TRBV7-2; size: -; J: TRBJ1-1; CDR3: CASSLQTNTEAFF; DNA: TGTGCCAGCAGCTTACAAACTAACACTGAAGCTTTCTTT
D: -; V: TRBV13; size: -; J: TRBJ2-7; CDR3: CASSLPPSGNEQYF; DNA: TGTGCCAGCAGCTTACCTCCCTCAGGTAACGAGCAGTACTTC
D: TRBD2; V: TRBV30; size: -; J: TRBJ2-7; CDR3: CAWSWTGGEQYF; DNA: TGTGCCTGGAGTTGGACGGGGGGCGAGCAGTACTTC
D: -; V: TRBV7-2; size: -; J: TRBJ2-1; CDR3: CASSFRTLRSSYNEQFF; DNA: TGTGCCAGCAGCTTTCGGACTCTAAGGAGCTCCTACAATGAGCAGTTCTTC
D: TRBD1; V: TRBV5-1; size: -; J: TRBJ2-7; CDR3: CASSFSRDRGEEQYF; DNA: TGCGCCAGCAGCTTTTCCCGGGACAGGGGAGAAGAGCAGTACTTC
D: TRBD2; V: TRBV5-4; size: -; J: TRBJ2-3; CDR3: CASSPSAGRQDTQYF; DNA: TGTGCCAGCAGCCCCTCAGCGGGGCGACAAGATACGCAGTATTTT
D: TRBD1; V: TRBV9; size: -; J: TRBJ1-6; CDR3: CASSPDRGPNSPLHF; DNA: TGTGCCAGCAGCCCGGACAGGGGGCCCAATTCACCCCTCCACTTT
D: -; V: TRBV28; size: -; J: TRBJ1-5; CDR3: CASSLELSNQPQHF; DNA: TGTGCCAGCAGTTTAGAGCTGTCCAATCAGCCCCAGCATTTT
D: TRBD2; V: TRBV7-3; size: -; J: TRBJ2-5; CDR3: CASSALAGEWETQYF; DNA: TGTGCCAGCAGCGCACTAGCGGGGGAATGGGAGACCCAGTACTTC
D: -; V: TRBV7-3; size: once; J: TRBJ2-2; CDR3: CASSLKGVRQAGELFF; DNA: TGTGCCAGCAGCTTAAAAGGGGTACGGCAGGCCGGGGAGCTGTTTTTT
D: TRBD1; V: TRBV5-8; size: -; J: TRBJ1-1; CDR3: CASSLPGTATEAFF; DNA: TGTGCCAGCAGCTTGCCCGGGACAGCTACTGAAGCTTTCTTT
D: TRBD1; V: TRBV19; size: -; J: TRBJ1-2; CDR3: CASSIPGQGDYGYTF; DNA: TGTGCCAGTAGTATCCCGGGACAGGGTGACTATGGCTACACCTTC
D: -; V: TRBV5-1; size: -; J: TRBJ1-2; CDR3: CASSPDSGHRNYGYTF; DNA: TGCGCCAGCAGCCCGGACTCGGGACACCGAAACTATGGCTACACCTTC
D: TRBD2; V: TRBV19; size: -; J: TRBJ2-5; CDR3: CASKTLAGTSQETQYF; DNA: TGTGCCAGTAAAACTTTAGCGGGGACCTCCCAAGAGACCCAGTACTTC
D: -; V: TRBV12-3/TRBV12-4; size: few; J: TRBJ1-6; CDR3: CASSLQGNSPLHF; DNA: TGTGCCAGCAGTTTACAGGGTAATTCACCCCTCCACTTT
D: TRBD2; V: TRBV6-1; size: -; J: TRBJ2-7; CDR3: CASSDTGGRYEQYF; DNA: TGTGCCAGCAGTGACACAGGCGGGAGGTACGAGCAGTACTTC
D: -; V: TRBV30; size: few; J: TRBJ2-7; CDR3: CAWSTDDFEQYF; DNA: TGTGCCTGGAGTACCGATGACTTCGAGCAGTACTTC
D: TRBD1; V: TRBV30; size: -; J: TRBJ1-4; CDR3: CAWSAPGGATNEKLFF; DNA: TGTGCCTGGAGCGCACCAGGGGGTGCAACTAATGAAAAACTGTTTTTT